A selection of T cell receptor beta chains follows, all from one sample in a study of T-cell memory formation after mild COVID-19. TCRdb re-called the 5' RACE reads through MiXCR, storing one row per CDR3 protein. The sample consists of about 290,000 distinct CDR3 sequences, approximately 15% of them appearing once. Sequencing input: PBMCs or a T cell subset sorted from them (not recorded which). The receptors come from a man aged 18 to 29 who had mild COVID-19 (a few samples of this study predate the infection). Cell type and time point are not known. Each CDR3 is given with its conserved first and last residue. D genes are given only for firm matches. Clone size is given for some rows only: seen once, a few or many times, or a class if the clone is expanded.

v_gene	abundance	j_gene	d_gene	CDR3aa	CDR3nt
TRBV7-2	NA	TRBJ2-6	TRBD1	CASSLETGLSGANVLTF	TGTGCCAGCAGCTTGGAGACAGGGCTCTCTGGGGCCAACGTCCTGACTTTC
TRBV4-3	NA	TRBJ2-7	TRBD2	CASSQDREGTLSHEQYF	TGCGCCAGCAGCCAAGACAGGGAGGGGACCTTGAGTCACGAGCAGTACTTC
TRBV4-2	NA	TRBJ1-1	NA	CASSQDYWNTEAFF	TGTGCCAGCAGCCAAGATTATTGGAACACTGAAGCTTTCTTT
TRBV7-2	NA	TRBJ1-1	NA	CASSGRTANTEAFF	TGTGCCAGCAGCGGAAGGACAGCAAACACTGAAGCTTTCTTT
TRBV7-2	NA	TRBJ2-3	TRBD2	CASSFGRGDTQYF	TGTGCCAGCAGCTTTGGGAGGGGAGATACGCAGTATTTT
TRBV7-9	many	TRBJ2-1	NA	CASSLARQGFNEQFF	TGTGCCAGCAGCTTAGCGCGGCAGGGTTTCAATGAGCAGTTCTTC
TRBV4-3	many	TRBJ2-5	TRBD2	CASSHASSGGEETQYF	TGCGCCAGCAGCCACGCTTCTAGCGGGGGGGAGGAGACCCAGTACTTC
TRBV24-1	NA	TRBJ1-1	NA	CATSQGNTEAFF	TGTGCCACCAGTCAGGGGAACACTGAAGCTTTCTTT
TRBV4-2	NA	TRBJ1-2	NA	CASSQGEEGPGGYTF	TGTGCCAGCAGCCAAGGAGAGGAGGGGCCCGGTGGCTACACCTTC
TRBV6-5	few	TRBJ2-5	TRBD1	CASSYLGTGLSETQYF	TGTGCCAGCAGTTATCTTGGGACAGGGTTGTCAGAGACCCAGTACTTC
TRBV7-2	many	TRBJ2-3	NA	CASSPTLADTQYF	TGTGCCAGCAGCCCTACCCTTGCAGATACGCAGTATTTT
TRBV6-5	few	TRBJ1-3	NA	CASRHSSGGRSSGNTIYF	TGTGCCAGCAGGCATTCCTCGGGTGGCAGAAGTTCTGGAAACACCATATATTTT
TRBV10-3	few	TRBJ2-1	NA	CAIRVAIGYNEQFF	TGTGCCATCAGGGTGGCCATAGGCTACAATGAGCAGTTCTTC
TRBV4-1	many	TRBJ2-1	NA	CASSHRGEKQFF	TGCGCCAGCAGCCACCGGGGAGAAAAGCAGTTCTTC
TRBV20-1	many	TRBJ2-7	NA	CSARDGRTYEQYF	TGCAGTGCTAGAGACGGCAGAACCTACGAGCAGTACTTC
TRBV5-1	NA	TRBJ2-3	TRBD2	CASSFGTSGTSTDTQYF	TGCGCCAGCAGCTTCGGGACTAGCGGGACTAGCACAGATACGCAGTATTTT
TRBV5-1	few	TRBJ2-1	TRBD1	CARTPGQGSGARSSYNEQFF	TGCGCCAGGACGCCGGGACAGGGGAGCGGGGCGCGCTCCTCCTACAATGAGCAGTTCTTC
TRBV7-8	few	TRBJ1-1	TRBD1	CASTLNRGTARNTEAFF	TGTGCCAGCACCCTAAACAGGGGGACAGCGAGGAACACTGAAGCTTTCTTT
TRBV12-3/TRBV12-4	NA	TRBJ2-3	TRBD2	CASRLAENTDTQYF	TGTGCCAGCAGGCTAGCGGAAAACACAGATACGCAGTATTTT
TRBV29-1	NA	TRBJ1-2	TRBD1	CSVRGDRPWRANYGYTF	TGCAGCGTAAGGGGGGACAGACCTTGGAGAGCTAACTATGGCTACACCTTC
TRBV30	once	TRBJ1-1	TRBD1	CAYDRGSSTNTEAFF	TGTGCCTACGACAGGGGAAGTTCCACGAACACTGAAGCTTTCTTT
TRBV20-1	NA	TRBJ1-2	NA	CSLERGAGGGYTF	TGCAGTCTAGAACGGGGGGCAGGAGGCGGCTACACCTTC
TRBV20-1	NA	TRBJ2-1	NA	CSARGDRGGASYNEQFF	TGCAGTGCTAGAGGTGATAGAGGGGGAGCCTCCTACAATGAGCAGTTCTTC
TRBV2	few	TRBJ1-2	NA	CASRSDSHHGYTF	TGTGCCAGCAGATCGGACAGCCACCATGGCTACACCTTC
TRBV6-2/TRBV6-3	few	TRBJ2-7	NA	CASSYPKAVRVNEQYF	TGTGCCAGCAGTTACCCGAAGGCAGTGAGGGTAAACGAGCAGTACTTC
TRBV7-6	few	TRBJ2-1	NA	CASSQENNEQFF	TGTGCCAGCAGCCAGGAAAACAATGAGCAGTTCTTC
TRBV7-3	NA	TRBJ2-1	TRBD2	CASSTGGADEQFF	TGTGCCAGCAGCACCGGGGGGGCCGATGAGCAGTTCTTC
TRBV11-1	few	TRBJ2-1	TRBD1	CASSLEQGMLEQFF	TGTGCCAGCAGCTTGGAACAGGGGATGTTAGAGCAGTTCTTC
TRBV5-1	few	TRBJ2-7	NA	CASSLDGGGYEQYF	TGCGCCAGCAGCTTGGATGGGGGCGGCTACGAGCAGTACTTC
TRBV21-1	few	TRBJ2-3	NA	CASSKVAGTFDTQYF	TGTGCCAGCAGCAAAGTCGCCGGTACATTCGATACGCAGTATTTT
TRBV7-2	few	TRBJ2-3	NA	CASGVRNPAQGKKQYF	TGTGCCAGCGGTGTTCGTAACCCCGCGCAAGGGAAGAAGCAGTATTTT
TRBV12-3/TRBV12-4	NA	TRBJ1-2	NA	CASSLGQAGDYGYTF	TGTGCCAGCAGTTTGGGGCAGGCTGGGGACTATGGCTACACCTTC
TRBV7-9	few	TRBJ2-2	TRBD2	CASSLTSSNTGELFF	TGTGCCAGCAGCCTGACTAGCTCCAACACCGGGGAGCTGTTTTTT
TRBV5-1	few	TRBJ2-1	TRBD1	CASSWDRGGRNEQFF	TGCGCCAGCAGCTGGGACAGGGGGGGTCGCAATGAGCAGTTCTTC
TRBV7-2	NA	TRBJ1-2	NA	CASSLATATNYGYTF	TGTGCCAGCAGCTTAGCGACAGCTACTAACTATGGCTACACCTTC
TRBV6-4	many	TRBJ2-1	TRBD1	CASSPTGDYNEQFF	TGTGCCAGCAGTCCCACAGGGGATTACAATGAGCAGTTCTTC
TRBV15	NA	TRBJ1-3	NA	CATSRDGSGNTIYF	TGTGCCACCAGCAGAGATGGTTCGGGAAACACCATATATTTT
TRBV12-3/TRBV12-4	many	TRBJ1-5	NA	CASSLGLGRNQPQHF	TGTGCCAGCAGTTTAGGTCTGGGGCGCAATCAGCCCCAGCATTTT
TRBV9	NA	TRBJ2-3	NA	CASSVAVSTDTQYF	TGTGCCAGCAGCGTAGCCGTTAGCACAGATACGCAGTATTTT
TRBV7-8	few	TRBJ1-1	NA	CASSLAILGRRGTEAFF	TGTGCCAGCAGCTTAGCAATTTTAGGTCGCAGGGGCACTGAAGCTTTCTTT
TRBV20-1	NA	TRBJ2-1	NA	CSASAGNEQFF	TGCAGTGCTAGTGCGGGGAATGAGCAGTTCTTC
TRBV12-3/TRBV12-4	NA	TRBJ2-2	TRBD1	CASSPRQGGDGELFF	TGTGCCAGCAGCCCTCGACAGGGGGGGGACGGGGAGCTGTTTTTT
TRBV27	few	TRBJ2-1	NA	CASSLLRGPNEQFF	TGTGCCAGCAGTTTACTCAGGGGTCCCAATGAGCAGTTCTTC
TRBV12-3/TRBV12-4	few	TRBJ2-4	NA	CASSFPLDGGLAKNIQYF	TGTGCCAGCAGTTTCCCTTTGGACGGGGGCCTAGCCAAAAACATTCAGTACTTC
TRBV7-2	NA	TRBJ1-5	NA	CASSFENFNQPQHF	TGTGCCAGCAGCTTTGAAAACTTCAATCAGCCCCAGCATTTT
TRBV11-1	NA	TRBJ2-7	NA	CASSPKVGQGSYEQYF	TGTGCCAGCAGCCCGAAGGTGGGGCAGGGATCCTACGAGCAGTACTTC
TRBV5-5	many	TRBJ1-4	TRBD1	CASSWDRGRTNEKLFF	TGTGCCAGCAGCTGGGACAGGGGAAGGACTAATGAAAAACTGTTTTTT
TRBV12-3/TRBV12-4	few	TRBJ2-1	TRBD2	CASKLPSGGLYNEQFF	TGTGCCAGCAAACTACCTAGCGGGGGACTCTACAATGAGCAGTTCTTC
TRBV7-2	few	TRBJ2-3	NA	CASSIGADTQYF	TGTGCCAGCAGCATCGGAGCAGATACGCAGTATTTT
TRBV4-3	few	TRBJ2-7	TRBD1	CASSSLDRDGEQYF	TGCGCCAGCAGCTCGTTAGACAGGGATGGAGAGCAGTACTTC
TRBV6-2/TRBV6-3	NA	TRBJ1-1	NA	CASSYYGRNTEAFF	TGTGCCAGCAGTTACTACGGGAGGAACACTGAAGCTTTCTTT
TRBV6-5	many	TRBJ2-1	NA	CASSYSNRRGGEQFF	TGTGCCAGCAGTTACTCGAACAGACGGGGCGGTGAGCAGTTCTTC
TRBV7-9	NA	TRBJ2-1	NA	CASTWDNNEQFF	TGTGCCAGCACCTGGGACAACAATGAGCAGTTCTTC
TRBV18	few	TRBJ2-6	TRBD1	CASHSPFQGAGANVLTF	TGTGCCAGTCACTCACCATTCCAGGGGGCTGGGGCCAACGTCCTGACTTTC
TRBV4-3	few	TRBJ1-2	NA	CASSQTQGNGYTF	TGCGCCAGCAGCCAAACGCAGGGAAATGGCTACACCTTC
TRBV19	few	TRBJ2-3	NA	CATADRARDTQYF	TGTGCCACCGCGGACAGAGCAAGAGATACGCAGTATTTT
TRBV11-3	few	TRBJ2-3	NA	CASSLGVGPQYF	TGTGCCAGCAGCTTAGGAGTGGGACCGCAGTATTTT
TRBV19	NA	TRBJ2-2	NA	CASRQRLYTGELFF	TGTGCCAGTAGACAAAGATTGTACACCGGGGAGCTGTTTTTT
TRBV12-3/TRBV12-4	NA	TRBJ1-2	TRBD1	CASSYRGGYGYTF	TGTGCCAGCAGTTACAGGGGGGGGTATGGCTACACCTTC